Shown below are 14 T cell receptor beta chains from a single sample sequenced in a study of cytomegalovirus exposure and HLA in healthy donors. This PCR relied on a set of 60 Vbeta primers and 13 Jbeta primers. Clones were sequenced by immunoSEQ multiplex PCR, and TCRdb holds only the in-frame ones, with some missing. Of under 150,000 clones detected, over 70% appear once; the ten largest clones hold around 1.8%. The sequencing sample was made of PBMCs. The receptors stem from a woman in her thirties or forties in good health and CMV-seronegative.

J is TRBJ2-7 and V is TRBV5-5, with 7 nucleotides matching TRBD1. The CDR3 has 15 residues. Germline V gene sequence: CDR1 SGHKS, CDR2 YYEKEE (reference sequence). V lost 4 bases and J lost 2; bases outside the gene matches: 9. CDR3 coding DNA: TGTGCCAGCAGCCCGGACAGGAGCTCCACCTACGAGCAGTACTTC. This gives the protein CASSPDRSSTYEQYF. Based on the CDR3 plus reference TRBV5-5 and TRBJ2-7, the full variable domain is DAGVTQSPTHLIKTRGQQVTLRCSPISGHKSVSWYQQVLGQGPQFIFQYYEKEERGRGNFPDRFSARQFPNYSSELNVNALLLGDSALYLCASSPDRSSTYEQYFGPGTRLTVT.

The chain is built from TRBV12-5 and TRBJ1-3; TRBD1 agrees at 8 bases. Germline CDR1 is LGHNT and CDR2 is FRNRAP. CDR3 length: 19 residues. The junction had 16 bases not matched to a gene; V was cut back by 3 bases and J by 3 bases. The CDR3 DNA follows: TGTGCTAGTGGTTTCTCGACAGGGGAACTCTCTGTGGGTGGAAACACCATATATTTT. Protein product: CASGFSTGELSVGGNTIYF.

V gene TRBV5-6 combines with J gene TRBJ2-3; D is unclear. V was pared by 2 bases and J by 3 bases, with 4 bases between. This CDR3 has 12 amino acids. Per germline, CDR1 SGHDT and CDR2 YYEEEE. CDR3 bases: TGTGCCAGCAGCTTAGAGACAGATACGCAGTATTTT. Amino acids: CASSLETDTQYF.

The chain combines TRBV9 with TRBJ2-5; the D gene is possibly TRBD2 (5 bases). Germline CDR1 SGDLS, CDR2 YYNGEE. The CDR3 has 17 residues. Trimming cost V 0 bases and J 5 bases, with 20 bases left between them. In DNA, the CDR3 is TGTGCCAGCAGCGTAGGAGGGATTGGACCCGGACGGGAGACCCAGTACTTC. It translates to CASSVGGIGPGRETQYF.

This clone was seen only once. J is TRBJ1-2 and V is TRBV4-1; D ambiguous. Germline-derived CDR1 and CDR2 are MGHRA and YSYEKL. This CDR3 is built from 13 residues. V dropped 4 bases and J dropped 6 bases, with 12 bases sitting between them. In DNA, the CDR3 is TGCGCCAGCAGCCCGACGGGGAGCCATGGCTACACCTTC. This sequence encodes CASSPTGSHGYTF.

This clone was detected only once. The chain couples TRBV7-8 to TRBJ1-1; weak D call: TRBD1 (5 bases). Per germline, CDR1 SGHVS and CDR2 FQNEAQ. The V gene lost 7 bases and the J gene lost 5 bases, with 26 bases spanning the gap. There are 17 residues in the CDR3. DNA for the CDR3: TGTGCCAGCACCCGCTCCGGCAGGGCAACCGGGTGGACTGAAGCTTTCTTT. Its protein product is CASTRSGRATGWTEAFF.

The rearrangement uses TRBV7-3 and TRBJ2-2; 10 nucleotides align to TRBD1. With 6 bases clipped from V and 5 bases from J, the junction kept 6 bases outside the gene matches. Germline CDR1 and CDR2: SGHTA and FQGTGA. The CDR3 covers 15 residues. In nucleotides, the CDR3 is TGTGCCAGCAGAGCCGGGACAGGGGATACCGGGGAGCTGTTTTTT. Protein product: CASRAGTGDTGELFF. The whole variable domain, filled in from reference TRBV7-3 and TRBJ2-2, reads GAGVSQTPSNKVTEKGKYVELRCDPISGHTALYWYRQSLGQGPEFLIYFQGTGAADDSGLPNDRFFAVRPEGSVSTLKIQRTERGDSAVYLCASRAGTGDTGELFFGEGSRLTVL.

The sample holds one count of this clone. The CDR3 DNA reads TGTGCCAGCTCAGGACTAGCGGGAGCAAATGAGCAGTTCTTC. It codes for CASSGLAGANEQFF. The V call is TRBV18, the J call TRBJ2-1; 13 bases map to TRBD2. The CDR3 is made up of 14 amino acids. From germline, CDR1 is KGHSH and CDR2 LQKENI. The V and J ends lost 5 bases and 7 bases, in that order; junction bases with no gene match: 2.

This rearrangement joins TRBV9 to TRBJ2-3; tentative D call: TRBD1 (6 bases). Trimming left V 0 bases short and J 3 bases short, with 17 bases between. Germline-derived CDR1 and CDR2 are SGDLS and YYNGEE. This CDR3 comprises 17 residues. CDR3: CASSVGSWGQATDTQYF. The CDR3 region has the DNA TGTGCCAGCAGCGTAGGGTCGTGGGGGCAGGCGACAGATACGCAGTATTTT.

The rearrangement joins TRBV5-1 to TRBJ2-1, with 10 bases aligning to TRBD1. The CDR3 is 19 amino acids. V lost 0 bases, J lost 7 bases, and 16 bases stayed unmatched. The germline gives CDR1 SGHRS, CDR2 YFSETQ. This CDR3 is CASSLANLGPGQGSNEQFF. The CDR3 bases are TGCGCCAGCAGCTTGGCCAATCTAGGGCCGGGACAGGGGAGTAATGAGCAGTTCTTC.

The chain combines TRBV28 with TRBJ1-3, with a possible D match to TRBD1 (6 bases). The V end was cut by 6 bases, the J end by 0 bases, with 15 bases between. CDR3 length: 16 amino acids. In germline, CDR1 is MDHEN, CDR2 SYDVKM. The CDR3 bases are TGTGCCAGCAGCCCCACGGGGACACACTCTGGAAACACCATATATTTT. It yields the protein CASSPTGTHSGNTIYF.

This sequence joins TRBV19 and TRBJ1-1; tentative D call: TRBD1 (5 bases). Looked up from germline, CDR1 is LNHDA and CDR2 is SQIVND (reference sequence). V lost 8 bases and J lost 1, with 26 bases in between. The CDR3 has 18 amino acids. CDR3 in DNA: TGTGCCAGTGACCATTTACGAGGCATCGGCGGGGGGAACACTGAAGCTTTCTTT. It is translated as CASDHLRGIGGGNTEAFF.

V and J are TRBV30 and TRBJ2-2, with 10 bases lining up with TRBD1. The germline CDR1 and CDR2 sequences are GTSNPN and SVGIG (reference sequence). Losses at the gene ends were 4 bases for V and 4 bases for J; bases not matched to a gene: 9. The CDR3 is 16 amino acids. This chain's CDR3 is CAWITGTGEVTGELFF. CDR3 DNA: TGTGCCTGGATTACGGGGACAGGGGAGGTCACCGGGGAGCTGTTTTTT.

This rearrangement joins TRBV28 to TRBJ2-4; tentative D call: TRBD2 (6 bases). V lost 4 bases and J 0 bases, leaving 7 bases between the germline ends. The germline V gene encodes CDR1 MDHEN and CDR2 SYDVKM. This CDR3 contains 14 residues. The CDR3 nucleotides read TGTGCCAGCAGTTCCGGGGGAGCCAAAAACATTCAGTACTTC. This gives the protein CASSSGGAKNIQYF.